What follows are 26 T cell receptor beta chains derived from one specimen sequenced in a study of blood T cell repertoires in COVID-19. Some clones are missing from TCRdb's copy, which holds only in-frame ones; the method was immunoSEQ multiplex PCR. The data hold approximately 270,000 clones, with 90% observed a single time. Sequenced sample: PBMCs or T cells enriched from blood (not recorded which). These receptors came from a woman aged 25-40 years with acute COVID-19.

The chain employs TRBV27 and TRBJ1-1, with 8 bases aligning to TRBD1. The ends lost 3 bases at V and 7 bases at J; junction bases unmatched: 4. The CDR3 contains 13 residues. The germline V gene encodes CDR1 MNHEY and CDR2 SMNVEV (reference sequence). The CDR3 reads CASSFGQGVEAFF. Written as DNA, the CDR3 is TGTGCCAGCAGTTTCGGACAGGGTGTTGAAGCTTTCTTT.

This chain uses TRBV5-1 with TRBJ2-7; possible D gene TRBD1, 6 bases. The CDR3 is made up of 15 amino acids. V lost 5 bases to trimming and J lost 2 bases, with 17 bases between them. CDR1 and CDR2 from the germline V gene are SGHRS and YFSETQ. The DNA for the CDR3 is TGCGCCAGCAGTCGACGGACAGACGCTACCTACGAGCAGTACTTC. Amino acids: CASSRRTDATYEQYF.

The rearrangement uses TRBV7-2 and TRBJ2-7; D gene ambiguous. Germline CDR1 reads SGHTA; CDR2 reads FQGNSA. Between the trimmed V and J ends, which lost 5 bases and 6 bases, there was a span of 20 bases. This CDR3 comprises 15 residues. CDR3 nucleotides: TGTGCCAGCAGCGTCCCTAGTCTTCAAAGGCCCGAGCAGTACTTC. Its protein is CASSVPSLQRPEQYF.

This sequence joins TRBV7-9 and TRBJ2-7, with TRBD1 identical over 8 bases. Trimming cost V 5 bases and J 3 bases; bases outside gene matches: 9. The CDR3 totals 15 residues. Per the germline V gene, CDR1 is SEHNR and CDR2 is FQNEAQ (reference sequence). This chain's CDR3 is CASSTGTGVHYEQYF. CDR3 nucleotide sequence: TGTGCCAGCAGCACCGGGACAGGCGTCCACTACGAGCAGTACTTC.

V usage is TRBV28 and J usage is TRBJ2-7, with D perhaps matching TRBD1 (6 bases). With 6 bases removed from V and 12 bases from J, the gap between germline ends came to 30 bases. CDR1 and CDR2 (germline): MDHEN, SYDVKM. The CDR3 runs 16 residues. The CDR3 spells CASRPTSGAKTLILYF. Written as DNA, the CDR3 is TGTGCCAGCAGACCAACCTCAGGGGCAAAAACCTTGATCCTGTACTTC.

This sequence joins TRBV28 and TRBJ1-6, with 7 nucleotides matching TRBD1. V trimming: 6 bases; J trimming: 7 bases; junction bases outside the gene matches: 12. CDR1 and CDR2 (germline): MDHEN, SYDVKM. This CDR3 is built from 16 residues. The CDR3 is CASSPNMRGHNSPLHF. CDR3 bases: TGTGCCAGCAGCCCAAATATGAGGGGGCACAATTCACCCCTCCACTTT.

The V gene is TRBV27, the J gene TRBJ1-1; D gene uncertain. V lost 0 bases and J 4 bases, leaving 12 bases between the germline ends. Germline CDR1 is MNHEY and CDR2 is SMNVEV (reference sequence). The CDR3 spans 15 residues. DNA for the CDR3: TGTGCCAGCAGTTTATCGGAGGGAGTGGTCACTGAAGCTTTCTTT. It encodes CASSLSEGVVTEAFF.

This chain links TRBV28 with TRBJ2-2; D not resolved. The ends were cut back, 3 bases at V and 7 bases at J, with 9 bases in the middle. The CDR3 length is 13 residues. Germline values: CDR1 MDHEN, CDR2 SYDVKM. In DNA form, the CDR3 reads TGTGCCAGCAGTTTTGTCGTGTTCGGGGAGCTGTTTTTT. It translates to CASSFVVFGELFF.

CDR3 nucleotides: TGCGCCAGCAGCCAAGAGGGCGGGCAGGGGGCCCACTACGAGCAGTACTTC. Its protein is CASSQEGGQGAHYEQYF. V and J are TRBV4-1 and TRBJ2-7; 8 positions agree with TRBD1. The CDR3 is 17 amino acids. From germline, CDR1 is MGHRA and CDR2 YSYEKL. V lost 0 bases and J lost 3; bases outside the gene matches: 10.

This clone was seen only once. The chain has TRBV24-1 and TRBJ2-1; D possibly corresponds to TRBD2 (5 bases). The CDR3 length is 15 residues. V was cut by 4 bases and J by 5 bases, with 14 bases left in between. Germline V lookup: CDR1 KGHDR, CDR2 SFDVKD. The CDR3 sequence: CATSDVGEAHNEQFF. The CDR3 region has the DNA TGTGCCACCAGTGACGTGGGAGAAGCCCACAATGAGCAGTTCTTC.

This chain joins TRBV29-1 and TRBJ2-2, with 8 bases fitting TRBD1. The V gene's germline CDR1 is SQVTM and CDR2 ANQGSEA. The CDR3 is 13 amino acids. V shed 6 bases, J shed 6 bases, and the junction held 6 bases outside the gene matches. This chain's CDR3 is CSVTGVIAGELFF. As DNA, the CDR3 is TGCAGCGTGACAGGGGTTATTGCCGGGGAGCTGTTTTTT.

V and J are TRBV18 and TRBJ2-1; 8 bases align to TRBD2. CDR1 is KGHSH and CDR2 is LQKENI in the germline V gene. The length of the CDR3 is 16 residues. V dropped 3 bases and J dropped 1; count of bases not matched to a gene: 5. The CDR3 here is CASSPEREPSYNEQFF. The CDR3 DNA reads TGTGCCAGCTCACCGGAGCGGGAGCCGTCCTACAATGAGCAGTTCTTC. The full variable domain, its missing parts supplied by reference TRBV18 and TRBJ2-1, is NAGVMQNPRHLVRRRGQEARLRCSPMKGHSHVYWYRQLPEEGLKFMVYLQKENIIDESGMPKERFSAEFPKEGPSILRIQQVVRGDSAAYFCASSPEREPSYNEQFFGPGTRLTVL.

V usage is TRBV7-2 and J usage is TRBJ2-1; TRBD2 agrees at 9 bases. Germline CDR1 is SGHTA and CDR2 is FQGNSA. Losses at the gene ends were 1 base for V and 4 bases for J; bases not matched to a gene: 5. The CDR3 is 16 amino acids. The CDR3 reads CASSLVLLAGYNEQFF. CDR3 in DNA: TGTGCCAGCAGCTTAGTCCTCCTAGCGGGATACAATGAGCAGTTCTTC.

The chain couples TRBV27 to TRBJ2-6; D possibly corresponds to TRBD2 (6 bases). CDR1 is MNHEY, CDR2 SMNVEV, per germline (reference sequence). Trimming took 8 bases from V and 0 from J, leaving 20 bases between them. The CDR3 has 18 residues. In DNA form, the CDR3 reads TGTGCCAGCTTAAATACCGGGACTGAGCTCTCTGGGGCCAACGTCCTGACTTTC. Translating it yields CASLNTGTELSGANVLTF.

The chain combines TRBV4-1 with TRBJ2-7; TRBD1 might be the D (6 bases). Trimming stripped 5 bases from V and 3 bases from J, with 11 bases between. The germline gives CDR1 MGHRA, CDR2 YSYEKL. This CDR3 is built from 13 residues. The chain's CDR3 is CASSSQDSYEQYF. CDR3 sequence (DNA): TGCGCCAGCAGCTCTCAGGACAGCTACGAGCAGTACTTC.

This chain uses TRBV28 with TRBJ1-6; 7 positions match TRBD1. The V gene end was trimmed by 5 bases and the J gene end by 11 bases; junction bases not matched to a gene: 12. The CDR3 spans 15 residues. Germline loops: CDR1 MDHEN, CDR2 SYDVKM. The CDR3 coding sequence is TGTGCCAGCAGTCCCCGGGCAGGGGGTTCGACACCCCTCCACTTT. This sequence encodes CASSPRAGGSTPLHF. Looking up the rest from reference TRBV28 and TRBJ1-6 gives the full variable domain: DVKVTQSSRYLVKRTGEKVFLECVQDMDHENMFWYRQDPGLGLRLIYFSYDVKMKEKGDIPEGYSVSREKKERFSLILESASTNQTSMYLCASSPRAGGSTPLHFGNGTRLTVT.

The genes are TRBV29-1 and TRBJ2-3, with 7 bases aligning to TRBD1. V shed 7 bases and J 3 bases; nucleotides not matched to a gene: 7. The CDR3 is made up of 13 amino acids. Germline V lookup: CDR1 SQVTM, CDR2 ANQGSEA. The CDR3 DNA sequence: TGCAGCGGAAGGGACAGTCGGACAGATACGCAGTATTTT. Its translation is CSGRDSRTDTQYF.

The chain employs TRBV19 and TRBJ1-4, with D hard to call. Trimming pared 4 bases from V and 8 bases from J, leaving 17 bases between. The CDR3 runs 15 residues. Per the germline V gene, CDR1 is LNHDA and CDR2 is SQIVND (reference sequence). For the CDR3, the DNA is TGTGCCAGTAGTACCCTGCGGGCCCCGGGCGAAAAACTGTTTTTT. Translating gives CASSTLRAPGEKLFF. Based on the CDR3 plus reference TRBV19 and TRBJ1-4, the full variable domain is DGGITQSPKYLFRKEGQNVTLSCEQNLNHDAMYWYRQDPGQGLRLIYYSQIVNDFQKGDIAEGYSVSREKKESFPLTVTSAQKNPTAFYLCASSTLRAPGEKLFFGSGTQLSVL.

The chain joins TRBV5-1 to TRBJ1-4; D is possibly TRBD1 (6 bases). V gave up 0 bases and J gave up 6 bases, with 12 bases separating them. The CDR3 is 15 amino acids. Per the germline V gene, CDR1 is SGHRS and CDR2 is YFSETQ. This chain's CDR3 is CASSLGQDGDEKLFF. CDR3 sequence (DNA): TGCGCCAGCAGCTTGGGACAGGATGGGGATGAAAAACTGTTTTTT.

The V and J genes are TRBV5-1 and TRBJ2-7; TRBD1 is a possible D gene (6 bases). V lost 6 bases and J 4 bases, leaving 8 bases between the germline ends. CDR1 is SGHRS and CDR2 is YFSETQ in the germline V gene. The CDR3 is 11 residues long. For the CDR3, the DNA is TGCGCCAGCAAGGGGGAATACGAGCAGTACTTC. Its translation is CASKGEYEQYF.

The chain couples TRBV11-1 to TRBJ2-1; 10 bases line up with TRBD1. Germline CDR1 is SGHAT and CDR2 is FQDESV (reference sequence). J lost 3 bases, V lost 6 bases, and 8 bases had no gene match. This CDR3 comprises 16 residues. This chain's CDR3 is CASRFSTGGDYNEQFF. In DNA form, the CDR3 reads TGTGCCAGCAGGTTTTCGACAGGGGGCGACTACAATGAGCAGTTCTTC.

The genes are TRBV3-1 (or the pseudogene TRBV3-2) and TRBJ1-1; no reliable D call. Per germline, CDR1 LGHDT and CDR2 YNNKEL (reference sequence). This CDR3 is 13 amino acids long. V dropped 4 bases and J dropped 3 bases, with 9 bases sitting between them. CDR3 bases: TGTGCCAGCAGCCGCACAGATCACACTGAAGCTTTCTTT. It yields the protein CASSRTDHTEAFF.

About this clone: Since the CDR3 does not end with the conserved phenylalanine or tryptophan, this likely comes from a read error. It is unclear where the CDR3 begins or ends on the DNA, so no DNA is shown, and the CDR3 is as TCRdb lists it. The CDR3 spells CASSQDALAGAHPLNHL. V usage is TRBV3-1 (or the pseudogene TRBV3-2) and J usage is TRBJ2-3; TRBD2, the table's D call, lacks a check against the DNA. CDR1 LGHDT and CDR2 YNNKEL come from the germline V gene (reference sequence). Termini included, the CDR3 measures 17 amino acids.

The rearrangement joins TRBV9 to TRBJ2-3, with 8 bases identical to TRBD2. Per germline, CDR1 SGDLS and CDR2 YYNGEE. V lost 4 bases, J lost 6 bases, and 10 bases stayed unmatched. This CDR3 contains 15 residues. The CDR3 spells CASSTGQRETDTQYF. For the CDR3, the DNA is TGTGCCAGCAGCACGGGGCAGCGGGAGACCGATACGCAGTATTTT.

CDR3 bases: TGTGCCAGCTCACCATGGACAAGACTAGCGGGAGTGCCCGGGGAGCTGTTTTTT. Translated, it gives CASSPWTRLAGVPGELFF. This rearrangement joins TRBV18 to TRBJ2-2, with 12 bases aligning to TRBD2. This CDR3 region has 18 residues. Germline assignment: CDR1 KGHSH and CDR2 LQKENI. V gave up 2 bases and J gave up 6 bases; unmatched junction bases: 10.

The chain carries TRBV29-1 and TRBJ2-3; D may be TRBD2 (5 bases). CDR1 is SQVTM, CDR2 ANQGSEA, per germline. V was clipped by 4 bases and J by 2 bases, with 7 bases between them. The CDR3 consists of 12 residues. The CDR3 DNA reads as TGCAGCGTTGGGGAGATCACAGATACGCAGTATTTT. It is translated as CSVGEITDTQYF.